The 18 T cell receptor beta chains in this list originate from one sample, sequenced in a study of T cell changes during pregnancy in multiple sclerosis (dated by TCRdb to between 2019 and 2020). Libraries came from the immunoSEQ multiplex PCR assay. TCRdb retrieved this table from immuneACCESS and kept in-frame rearrangements only. Not all clones are present; in checked studies, unresolved V genes account for under half, and no reason is known for the remainder. The sample table contains around 100,000 clones; only one count was recorded for approximately 90% of them. Around 3.5% of the sample lies in the top ten. The specimen was peripheral blood, collected after pregnancy. The receptors were sampled from a female donor with multiple sclerosis, enrolled in a pregnancy study.

This chain uses TRBV10-3 with TRBJ2-3, with D tentatively TRBD1 (6 bases). The V and J ends lost 0 bases and 1 base respectively, with 20 bases between them. There are 19 residues in the CDR3. The V gene's germline CDR1 is ENHRY and CDR2 SYGVKD. The CDR3 nucleotides are TGTGCCATCAGTGAGTCCTCAGGGGCCGCGTATTCCCGCACAGATACGCAGTATTTT. This sequence encodes CAISESSGAAYSRTDTQYF.

This chain connects TRBV10-3 to TRBJ1-5, with D uncertain. In germline, CDR1 is ENHRY, CDR2 SYGVKD. The V end was cut by 0 bases, the J end by 5 bases, with 8 bases between. The CDR3 length is 14 residues. CDR3 bases: TGTGCCATCAGTGAGTCGCGGATAGATCAGCCCCAGCATTTT. Translation: CAISESRIDQPQHF.

The chain is built from TRBV5-4 and TRBJ2-3; TRBD1 is a possible D gene (6 bases). Germline V gives CDR1 SGHNT, CDR2 YYREEE (reference sequence). CDR3 length: 15 residues. Trimming left V 3 bases short and J 2 bases short, with 13 bases between. The CDR3 sequence is CASSSRSGVTDTQYF. CDR3 nucleotide sequence: TGTGCCAGCAGCTCGCGGTCAGGGGTCACAGATACGCAGTATTTT.

The rearrangement uses TRBV7-9 and TRBJ1-5; TRBD1 aligns across 7 bases. The germline gives CDR1 SEHNR, CDR2 FQNEAQ (reference sequence). CDR3 length equals 13 residues. V dropped 5 bases and J dropped 5; count of bases not matched to a gene: 3. The CDR3 nucleotides read TGTGCCAGCAGCCGACAGGGCGATCAGCCCCAGCATTTT. As protein: CASSRQGDQPQHF.

J is TRBJ2-4 and V is TRBV9, with TRBD2 matching 11 bases. CDR3 size: 19 residues. V lost 0 bases, J lost 1 base, and 9 bases stayed unmatched. Per the germline V gene, CDR1 is SGDLS and CDR2 is YYNGEE. The CDR3 region is CASSVGRFASGGAKNIQYF. In nucleotides, the CDR3 is TGTGCCAGCAGCGTAGGCCGTTTCGCTAGCGGGGGGGCCAAAAACATTCAGTACTTC.

V and J are TRBV6-5 and TRBJ2-5; 7 bases map to TRBD2. Unmatched junction bases numbered 5, after V lost 0 bases and J lost 1 base. This CDR3 is built from 16 residues. Germline V gene lookup returns CDR1 MNHEY and CDR2 SVGAGI. DNA for the CDR3: TGTGCCAGCAGTTACTCGAGACTAGCTGGCCAAGAGACCCAGTACTTC. This sequence encodes CASSYSRLAGQETQYF.

In this sample, this clone turned up once. This sequence joins TRBV25-1 and TRBJ2-2; 7 nucleotides agree with TRBD1. This CDR3 has 16 residues. Germline trimming cut 4 bases from V and 6 bases from J; bases unmatched to any gene: 11. CDR1 and CDR2 from the germline V gene are MGHDK and SYGVNS. The CDR3 region has the DNA TGTGCCAGCAGTGCCCCGTCGACAGGGTGGGCCGGGGAGCTGTTTTTT. It yields the protein CASSAPSTGWAGELFF.

This clone has only a few counts. The rearrangement links TRBV15 to TRBJ1-6; D unclear. This CDR3 has 15 amino acids. The V gene's germline CDR1 is LNHNV and CDR2 YYDKDF (reference sequence). Trimming left V 0 bases short and J 10 bases short, with 13 bases between. DNA of the CDR3: TGTGCCACCAGCAGAGACCGCGGGAGGGAGTCACCCCTCCACTTT. Amino acid sequence: CATSRDRGRESPLHF. Supplemented by reference TRBV15 and TRBJ1-6, the full variable domain reads DAMVIQNPRYQVTQFGKPVTLSCSQTLNHNVMYWYQQKSSQAPKLLFHYYDKDFNNEADTPDNFQSRRPNTSFCFLDIRSPGLGDTAMYLCATSRDRGRESPLHFGNGTRLTVT.

The chain links TRBV6-1 to TRBJ1-6, with D hard to call. The CDR3 has 17 amino acids. V was trimmed by 3 bases and J by 0 bases, leaving 12 bases between them. Germline V lookup: CDR1 MNHNS, CDR2 SASEGT. The CDR3 sequence: CASSEPTGGSYNSPLHF. CDR3 bases: TGTGCCAGCAGTGAGCCTACCGGTGGCTCCTATAATTCACCCCTCCACTTT.

In its sample, this clone was seen once. V is TRBV19 and J is TRBJ1-2, with D maybe TRBD1 (5 bases). The length of the CDR3 is 15 residues. Trimming stripped 3 bases from V and 0 bases from J, with 11 bases between. Germline values: CDR1 LNHDA, CDR2 SQIVND (reference sequence). CDR3: CASSMGEGANYGYTF. The CDR3 bases are TGTGCCAGTAGTATGGGGGAGGGCGCTAACTATGGCTACACCTTC.

Here the CDR3 reads CASSWPPGNSYGYTF. The CDR3 DNA reads TGTGCCAGCAGCTGGCCCCCAGGGAATAGTTATGGCTACACCTTC. The genes are TRBV5-6 and TRBJ1-2, with D maybe TRBD1 (5 bases). CDR3 length: 15 amino acids. The V end lost 3 bases, the J end lost 5 bases, and 17 bases lay between the germline ends. CDR1 and CDR2 from the germline V gene are SGHDT and YYEEEE.

This chain uses TRBV6-5 with TRBJ2-2, with unresolved D. Between the trimmed V and J ends, which lost 6 bases and 4 bases, there was a span of 3 bases. Germline-derived CDR1 and CDR2 are MNHEY and SVGAGI. This CDR3 has 11 amino acids. The CDR3 bases are TGTGCCAGCAGACTCACCGGGGAGCTGTTTTTT. This translates into CASRLTGELFF.

For the CDR3, the DNA is TGTGCCAGCAGTCCACCGGGGGGTGGAAATACGCAGTATTTT. Encoded protein: CASSPPGGGNTQYF. The chain recombines TRBV7-3 with TRBJ2-3, with TRBD2 matching over 7 bases. The CDR3 has 14 amino acids. Germline V lookup: CDR1 SGHTA, CDR2 FQGTGA. V shed 6 bases and J 7 bases; nucleotides not matched to a gene: 10.

The chain is built from TRBV7-8 and TRBJ2-3; weak D call: TRBD2 (6 bases). The CDR3 totals 17 residues. Germline V gene lookup returns CDR1 SGHVS and CDR2 FQNEAQ. With 1 base removed from V and 0 bases from J, the gap between germline ends came to 14 bases. The CDR3 here is CASSLVEGLSSTDTQYF. The CDR3 DNA follows: TGTGCCAGCAGCTTAGTGGAGGGGTTATCTAGCACAGATACGCAGTATTTT.

V usage is TRBV7-3 and J usage is TRBJ2-2; perhaps TRBD2 as D (6 bases). The CDR3 covers 14 residues. The germline gives CDR1 SGHTA, CDR2 FQGTGA. Trimming took off 3 bases at V and 8 bases at J, with 13 bases between the two ends. This CDR3 reads CASSFFRAGGELFF. The CDR3 nucleotides are TGTGCCAGCAGCTTTTTTCGGGCGGGAGGGGAGCTGTTTTTT.

This chain uses TRBV12-5 with TRBJ1-5; a possible D gene is TRBD1 (6 bases). CDR3 length: 17 amino acids. Germline V gene data show CDR1 as LGHNT and CDR2 as FRNRAP. Trimming removed 0 bases from V and 7 bases from J, with 19 bases in between. Here the CDR3 DNA reads TGTGCTAGTGGTTTGGTATTGGATAGGGGGGGCTGGCAGCCCCAGCATTTT. The encoded protein is CASGLVLDRGGWQPQHF.

The V gene is TRBV10-3, the J gene TRBJ2-2; 8 bases agree with TRBD1. CDR1 is ENHRY and CDR2 is SYGVKD in the germline V gene. V was clipped by 2 bases and J by 7 bases; unmatched bases: 12. CDR3 length: 17 residues. The CDR3: CAISEPNRQGPDGELFF. CDR3 DNA: TGTGCCATCAGTGAGCCCAACCGACAGGGGCCCGACGGGGAGCTGTTTTTT.

The chain is built from TRBV6-5 and TRBJ2-2, with TRBD1 identical over 8 bases. CDR3 length equals 15 residues. V gave up 7 bases and J gave up 4 bases; unmatched junction bases: 8. The germline V gene encodes CDR1 MNHEY and CDR2 SVGAGI. The CDR3 loop reads CASKPNRGTTGELFF. The DNA for the CDR3 is TGTGCCAGCAAACCCAACAGGGGGACCACCGGGGAGCTGTTTTTT.